Below are 2 T cell receptor beta chains sequenced from a single sample in a study of T cells in Graves' hyperthyroidism and ophthalmopathy. Amplification targeted TCR beta CDR3 regions from RNA transcripts. HTBI primers were the set used in a first-round RT-PCR of the TCR CDR3. Using its own MiXCR run on the multiplex PCR reads, TCRdb lists one record per CDR3 protein. The table shows a few hundred thousand distinct CDR3 sequences, with about 45% occurring only once. The sample consisted of peripheral blood or thyroid tissue (not recorded which). The receptors were gathered from an adult woman with Graves' disease, either hyperthyroidism or ophthalmopathy (not recorded which).

This clonotype has a count of ten or more. The V gene is TRBV7-8, the J gene TRBJ2-3; D might be TRBD1 (5 bases). The length of the CDR3 is 15 residues. Germline CDR1 reads SGHVS; CDR2 reads FQNEAQ. Trimming removed 5 bases at V and 0 bases at J, with 12 bases between. The CDR3 bases are TGTGCCAGCAGCCTTACAGGAGTTAGCACAGATACGCAGTATTTT. Translated, it gives CASSLTGVSTDTQYF.

In its sample, this clonotype was seen many times. V usage is TRBV5-6 and J usage is TRBJ1-5; D is unresolved. The germline gives CDR1 SGHDT, CDR2 YYEEEE. This CDR3 is built from 14 residues. The ends were cut back, 1 base at V and 6 bases at J, with 11 bases in the middle. In nucleotides, the CDR3 is TGTGCCAGCAGCTTGTGGCAGAGCCTTCAGCCCCAGCATTTT. This gives the protein CASSLWQSLQPQHF.